The sequence of this TCR beta chain was determined in a study of T cell responses to AZD1222 COVID-19 vaccine. The CDR3 loop spans 14 amino acids. Trimming stripped 4 bases from V and 7 bases from J, with 12 bases between. CDR1 and CDR2 from the germline V gene are SGHNT and YYREEE (reference sequence). TCRdb keeps only in-frame clones here, not all; method: immunoSEQ multiplex PCR. The sample holds 120,000 to 150,000 clones, approximately 89% seen once. Here the sequenced sample was peripheral blood, taken on day 0 of AZD1222 vaccination. The TCR comes from an adult in good health. The gene calls are TRBV5-4 and TRBJ1-6; the D gene is possibly TRBD1 (6 bases). This CDR3 is CASSPGTTNSPLHF. The CDR3 DNA sequence: TGTGCCAGCAGCCCCGGGACAACCAATTCACCCCTCCACTTT.